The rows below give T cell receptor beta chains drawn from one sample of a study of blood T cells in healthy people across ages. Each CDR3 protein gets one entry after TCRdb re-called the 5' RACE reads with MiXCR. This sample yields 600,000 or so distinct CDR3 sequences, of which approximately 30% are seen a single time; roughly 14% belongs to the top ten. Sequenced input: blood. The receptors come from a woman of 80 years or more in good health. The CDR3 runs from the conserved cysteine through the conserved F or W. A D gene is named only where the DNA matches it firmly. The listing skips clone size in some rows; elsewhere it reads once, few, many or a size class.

CASSLSGRPTYEQYF	TGTGCCAGCAGCTTGAGCGGGCGGCCCACCTACGAGCAGTACTTC	many	TRBJ2-7	TRBV5-5	.
CSAATGLYQETQYF	TGCAGTGCTGCTACCGGGTTATACCAAGAGACCCAGTACTTC	many	TRBJ2-5	TRBV20-1	.
CASRSLAGAGETQYF	TGTGCCAGCAGGTCACTAGCGGGGGCGGGGGAGACCCAGTACTTC	many	TRBJ2-5	TRBV27	TRBD2
CAISADRTYEQYF	TGTGCCATCAGTGCTGACAGGACCTACGAGCAGTACTTC	many	TRBJ2-7	TRBV10-3	.
CATSTSGESTDTQYF	TGTGCCACCAGTACTAGCGGGGAGAGCACAGATACGCAGTATTTT	many	TRBJ2-3	TRBV24-1	TRBD2
CASSLEAGENYGYTF	TGTGCCAGCAGCTTAGAGGCAGGGGAGAACTATGGCTACACCTTC	many	TRBJ1-2	TRBV7-9	.
CSALPAGEGYNEQFF	TGCAGTGCCCTACCAGCGGGGGAGGGATACAATGAGCAGTTCTTC	.	TRBJ2-1	TRBV20-1	TRBD2
CAAQTSGVYNEQFF	TGTGCCGCCCAGACTAGCGGGGTCTACAATGAGCAGTTCTTC	many	TRBJ2-1	TRBV10-3	TRBD2
CASSLSGTSGKLFF	TGTGCCAGCAGCTTGTCGGGGACATCGGGAAAACTGTTTTTT	.	TRBJ1-4	TRBV5-5	.
CASSLRDRPNYGYTF	TGTGCCAGCAGCTTACGGGACAGGCCTAACTATGGCTACACCTTC	.	TRBJ1-2	TRBV7-8	TRBD1
CASRGRDSISGANVLTF	TGTGCCAGCAGAGGGAGGGACAGCATCTCTGGGGCCAACGTCCTGACTTTC	.	TRBJ2-6	TRBV6-4	.
CATSREFGVAQNYEQYF	TGTGCCACCAGCAGAGAGTTCGGGGTAGCTCAGAACTACGAGCAGTACTTC	.	TRBJ2-7	TRBV15	.
CASSRKRTNEKLFF	TGTGCCAGCAGCCGAAAGAGGACTAATGAAAAACTGTTTTTT	many	TRBJ1-4	TRBV4-2	.
CASSTNGQKNQPQHF	TGTGCCAGCAGCACGAACGGACAGAAGAATCAGCCCCAGCATTTT	many	TRBJ1-5	TRBV7-2	.
CASSPPGTGGFANGYTF	TGTGCCAGCAGCCCCCCGGGGACAGGGGGCTTCGCTAATGGCTACACCTTC	many	TRBJ1-2	TRBV7-2	TRBD1
CSATPSGEFAYGYTF	TGCAGTGCCACCCCGTCGGGGGAATTCGCCTATGGCTACACCTTC	many	TRBJ1-2	TRBV20-1	.
CASSGGGAVIEQYF	TGTGCCAGCAGCGGAGGGGGCGCGGTAATCGAGCAGTACTTC	many	TRBJ2-7	TRBV6-2/TRBV6-3	.
CASNEPGNRYGYTF	TGTGCCAGCAACGAACCGGGGAACCGCTATGGCTACACCTTC	many	TRBJ1-2	TRBV2	.
CSARDPAFSDYGYTF	TGCAGTGCTAGAGACCCGGCCTTCTCGGACTATGGCTACACCTTC	.	TRBJ1-2	TRBV20-1	.
CASRELAGGGDEQFF	TGTGCCAGCAGAGAACTAGCGGGGGGGGGAGATGAGCAGTTCTTC	many	TRBJ2-1	TRBV2	TRBD2
CASSPSLGQGSTQYF	TGTGCCAGCAGTCCATCTCTCGGACAGGGTTCTACCCAGTACTTC	many	TRBJ2-5	TRBV28	TRBD1
CASSSDRAGANVLTF	TGCGCCAGCAGTTCCGACAGGGCTGGGGCCAACGTCCTGACTTTC	many	TRBJ2-6	TRBV5-1	TRBD1
CSARSAWPTDTQYF	TGCAGTGCTAGATCAGCGTGGCCCACAGATACGCAGTATTTT	.	TRBJ2-3	TRBV20-1	.
CASSTSGCYGYTF	TGTGCCAGCAGCACGTCAGGCTGCTATGGCTACACCTTC	few	TRBJ1-2	TRBV7-2	.
CAWSRISSYNEQFF	TGTGCCTGGAGTCGCATTAGCTCCTACAATGAGCAGTTCTTC	many	TRBJ2-1	TRBV30	.
CATSGDRGRTEAFF	TGTGCCACCAGCGGCGACAGGGGAAGGACTGAAGCTTTCTTT	.	TRBJ1-1	TRBV15	TRBD1
CASSSSGRETQYF	TGTGCCAGCAGCTCGTCAGGGCGAGAGACCCAGTACTTC	many	TRBJ2-5	TRBV7-9	.
CSASATGGVGYTF	TGCAGTGCTAGCGCGACAGGGGGTGTTGGCTACACCTTC	.	TRBJ1-2	TRBV20-1	TRBD1
CASSRSGETYEQYF	TGTGCCAGCAGCCGTAGCGGGGAAACCTACGAGCAGTACTTC	many	TRBJ2-7	TRBV3-1	TRBD2
CASSRGQTSSLYGYTF	TGTGCCAGCAGCCGGGGACAGACCTCAAGCCTCTATGGCTACACCTTC	many	TRBJ1-2	TRBV9	TRBD1
CSARDVGTQYF	TGCAGTGCTAGAGACGTAGGGACCCAGTACTTC	many	TRBJ2-5	TRBV20-1	.
CSARGGGGDGYTF	TGCAGTGCTAGAGGGGGTGGGGGGGATGGCTACACCTTC	few	TRBJ1-2	TRBV20-1	.
CASSRGTSGGYNEQFF	TGTGCCAGCAGCCGCGGGACTAGCGGGGGGTACAATGAGCAGTTCTTC	many	TRBJ2-1	TRBV14	TRBD2
CASSLDRLPGYTF	TGTGCCAGCAGCTTAGACAGGCTGCCTGGCTACACCTTC	many	TRBJ1-2	TRBV7-2	.
CSVRPSGTGYEQYF	TGCAGCGTCCGCCCCTCTGGGACAGGCTACGAGCAGTACTTC	many	TRBJ2-7	TRBV29-1	TRBD1
CSSDTDTQYF	TGCAGCTCTGACACAGATACGCAGTATTTT	.	TRBJ2-3	TRBV29-1	.
CAWSQPTGGSYGYTF	TGTGCCTGGAGTCAACCTACAGGGGGCAGCTATGGCTACACCTTC	many	TRBJ1-2	TRBV30	TRBD1
CAISEDRVVNGYTF	TGTGCCATCAGTGAGGACAGGGTAGTAAATGGCTACACCTTC	many	TRBJ1-2	TRBV10-3	TRBD1
CASSPRSATNGEKLFF	TGTGCCAGCTCCCCTCGATCAGCGACGAATGGGGAAAAACTGTTTTTT	few	TRBJ1-4	TRBV18	.
CASSLTSVGETQYF	TGTGCCAGCAGCCTGACTAGCGTGGGAGAGACCCAGTACTTC	.	TRBJ2-5	TRBV12-3/TRBV12-4	TRBD2
CASSYDSLEQYF	TGTGCCAGCAGTTACGACAGCCTTGAGCAGTACTTC	few	TRBJ2-7	TRBV6-6	.
CASSLTGVLSYNSPLHF	TGTGCCAGCAGCTTAACGGGTGTTCTCTCCTATAATTCACCCCTCCACTTT	.	TRBJ1-6	TRBV7-3	.
CASSTRGPTNTEAFF	TGTGCCAGTAGTACCCGAGGACCGACGAACACTGAAGCTTTCTTT	.	TRBJ1-1	TRBV19	.
CASSVSGTGPYNEQFF	TGTGCCAGCAGCGTTTCCGGGACAGGACCTTACAATGAGCAGTTCTTC	.	TRBJ2-1	TRBV9	TRBD1
CASSLAQAGSYIPYEQYF	TGTGCCAGCAGCTTAGCGCAGGCCGGCAGCTATATCCCCTACGAGCAGTACTTC	many	TRBJ2-7	TRBV7-8	.
CASSRGLNTGELFF	TGTGCCAGCAGCAGGGGGCTTAACACCGGGGAGCTGTTTTTT	many	TRBJ2-2	TRBV2	TRBD1
CASSQTAGGFTYEQYF	TGCGCCAGCAGCCAGACAGCGGGAGGCTTTACCTACGAGCAGTACTTC	.	TRBJ2-7	TRBV4-1	TRBD2
CASSWGLAGDTDTQYF	TGTGCCAGCAGCTGGGGGCTAGCGGGGGACACAGATACGCAGTATTTT	.	TRBJ2-3	TRBV5-6	TRBD2
CSAREGAGVLYEQYF	TGCAGTGCTAGAGAGGGGGCAGGGGTACTCTACGAGCAGTACTTC	.	TRBJ2-7	TRBV20-1	.
CASSGAGQGNTGELFF	TGTGCCAGCAGTGGCGCAGGACAGGGCAACACCGGGGAGCTGTTTTTT	.	TRBJ2-2	TRBV6-1	TRBD1